This TCR beta chain was recovered during a study of blood T cells in healthy people across ages. Next came a second PCR, run for about 6 to 12 cycles, which used a sample-barcoded 5' primer along with a J-beta primer mix. TCRdb analysed the 5' RACE reads with MiXCR anew, one entry per CDR3 protein. The sample includes some 760,000 distinct CDR3 sequences, just under 25% of them seen just once. This CDR3 region has 12 residues. Trimming took off 4 bases at V and 7 bases at J, with 11 bases between the two ends. CDR1 MNHEY and CDR2 SVGAGI come from the germline V gene. These records were also assigned to another study, of T cells of mothers and their children.

The clonotype was recovered from a boy between 10 and 17 years old in good health. The J gene is TRBJ2-7, the V gene TRBV6-5, with D unclear. The sequencing sample was made of blood. The CDR3, as DNA: TGTGCCAGCAGTTCGCCCTATCGGGAGCAGTACTTC. This encodes CASSSPYREQYF.